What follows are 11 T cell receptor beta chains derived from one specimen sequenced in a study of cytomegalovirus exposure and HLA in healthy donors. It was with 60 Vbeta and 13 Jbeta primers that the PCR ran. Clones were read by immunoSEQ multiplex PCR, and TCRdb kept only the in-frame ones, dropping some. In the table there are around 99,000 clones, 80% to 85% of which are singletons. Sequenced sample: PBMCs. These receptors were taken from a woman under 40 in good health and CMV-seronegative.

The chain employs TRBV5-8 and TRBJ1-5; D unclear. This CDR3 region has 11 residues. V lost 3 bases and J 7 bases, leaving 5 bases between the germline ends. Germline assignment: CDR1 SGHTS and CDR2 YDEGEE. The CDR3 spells CASSSGQPQHF. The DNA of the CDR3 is TGTGCCAGCAGCTCAGGACAGCCCCAGCATTTT.

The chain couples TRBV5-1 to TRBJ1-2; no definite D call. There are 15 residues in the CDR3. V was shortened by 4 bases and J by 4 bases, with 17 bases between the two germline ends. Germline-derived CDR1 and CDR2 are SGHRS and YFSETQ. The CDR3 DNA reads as TGCGCCAGCAGCGGACCGGACCTAGCTTCCTATGGCTACACCTTC. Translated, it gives CASSGPDLASYGYTF.

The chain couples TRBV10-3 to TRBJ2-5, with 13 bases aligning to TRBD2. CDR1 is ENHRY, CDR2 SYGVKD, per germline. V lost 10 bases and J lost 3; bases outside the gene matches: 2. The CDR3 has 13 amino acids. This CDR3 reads CATGTSGKETQYF. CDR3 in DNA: TGTGCCACCGGGACTAGCGGGAAAGAGACCCAGTACTTC.

In nucleotides, the CDR3 is TGCAGTGCCAAGCCGGAGGGGGAGCTGTTTTTT. It codes for CSAKPEGELFF. The V call is TRBV20-1, the J call TRBJ2-2; D not resolved. With 6 bases removed from V and 8 bases from J, the gap between germline ends came to 10 bases. Germline CDR1 and CDR2: DFQATT and SNEGSKA (reference sequence). This CDR3 spans 11 amino acids.

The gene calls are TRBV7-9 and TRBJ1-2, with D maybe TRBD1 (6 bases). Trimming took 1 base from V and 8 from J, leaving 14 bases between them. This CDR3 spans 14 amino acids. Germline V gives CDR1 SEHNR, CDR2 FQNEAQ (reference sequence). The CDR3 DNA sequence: TGTGCCAGCAGCTTAGAGGCAGGGGTAGGCGGCTACACCTTC. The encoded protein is CASSLEAGVGGYTF.

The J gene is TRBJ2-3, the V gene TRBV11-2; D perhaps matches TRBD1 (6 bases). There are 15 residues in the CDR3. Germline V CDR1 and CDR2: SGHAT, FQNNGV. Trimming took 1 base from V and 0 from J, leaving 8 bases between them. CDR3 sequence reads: CASSLGGGSTDTQYF. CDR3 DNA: TGTGCCAGCAGCTTAGGAGGGGGAAGCACAGATACGCAGTATTTT.

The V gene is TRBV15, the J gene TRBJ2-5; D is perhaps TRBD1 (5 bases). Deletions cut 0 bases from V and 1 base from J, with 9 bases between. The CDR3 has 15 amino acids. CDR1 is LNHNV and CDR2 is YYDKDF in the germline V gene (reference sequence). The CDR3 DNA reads TGTGCCACCAGCAGAGAATACAGGTCCCAAGAGACCCAGTACTTC. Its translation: CATSREYRSQETQYF.

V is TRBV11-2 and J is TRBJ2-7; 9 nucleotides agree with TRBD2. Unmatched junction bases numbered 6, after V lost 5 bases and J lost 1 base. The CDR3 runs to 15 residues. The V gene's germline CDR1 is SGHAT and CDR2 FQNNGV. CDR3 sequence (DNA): TGTGCCAGCAGCCCAGCGGGGGGAGTGTCCTACGAGCAGTACTTC. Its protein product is CASSPAGGVSYEQYF.

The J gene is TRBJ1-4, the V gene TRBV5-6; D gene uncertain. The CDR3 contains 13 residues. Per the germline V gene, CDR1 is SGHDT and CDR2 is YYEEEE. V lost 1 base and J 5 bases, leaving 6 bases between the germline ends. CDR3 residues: CASSLLGNEKLFF. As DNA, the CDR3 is TGTGCCAGCAGCTTGCTCGGGAATGAAAAACTGTTTTTT. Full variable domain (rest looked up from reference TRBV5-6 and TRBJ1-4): DAGVTQSPTHLIKTRGQQVTLRCSPKSGHDTVSWYQQALGQGPQFIFQYYEEEERQRGNFPDRFSGHQFPNYSSELNVNALLLGDSALYLCASSLLGNEKLFFGSGTQLSVL.

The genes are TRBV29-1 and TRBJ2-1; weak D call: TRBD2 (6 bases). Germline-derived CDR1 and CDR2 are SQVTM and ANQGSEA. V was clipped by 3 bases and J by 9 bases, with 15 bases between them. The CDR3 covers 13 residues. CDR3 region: CSVDNQGGAEQFF. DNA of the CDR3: TGCAGCGTTGATAATCAGGGAGGTGCTGAGCAGTTCTTC.

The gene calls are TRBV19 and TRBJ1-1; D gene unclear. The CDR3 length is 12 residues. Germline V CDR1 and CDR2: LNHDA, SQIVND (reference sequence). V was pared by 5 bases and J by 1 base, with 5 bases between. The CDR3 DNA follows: TGTGCCAGTAGTTACAAGAACACTGAAGCTTTCTTT. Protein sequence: CASSYKNTEAFF.